This T cell receptor beta chain was observed in a study of T cell responses to AZD1222 COVID-19 vaccine. Profiled with immunoSEQ multiplex PCR; TCRdb holds only in-frame clones, not every one. The sample includes fewer than 150,000 clones, approximately 90% seen only once; the top ten take 1.5% to 2%. CDR1 is DFQATT and CDR2 is SNEGSKA in the germline V gene (reference sequence). The V end was cut by 3 bases, the J end by 1 base, with 10 bases between. This CDR3 contains 14 residues. Broader study findings: White British people made up most donors, females outnumbered males, and clonal diversity was possibly underestimated. Repertoire sampling was restricted to post-peak T cell response timepoints.

A note on this clone: The antigen is undetermined.

The origin of this receptor is an adult in good health. The chain couples TRBV20-1 to TRBJ1-5, with a weak D call TRBD1 (5 bases). The sequencing used peripheral blood, collected on day 0 of AZD1222 vaccination. The CDR3 nucleotides read TGCAGTGCTAGTTCAGGGTTGAGCAATCAGCCCCAGCATTTT. Its translation is CSASSGLSNQPQHF.